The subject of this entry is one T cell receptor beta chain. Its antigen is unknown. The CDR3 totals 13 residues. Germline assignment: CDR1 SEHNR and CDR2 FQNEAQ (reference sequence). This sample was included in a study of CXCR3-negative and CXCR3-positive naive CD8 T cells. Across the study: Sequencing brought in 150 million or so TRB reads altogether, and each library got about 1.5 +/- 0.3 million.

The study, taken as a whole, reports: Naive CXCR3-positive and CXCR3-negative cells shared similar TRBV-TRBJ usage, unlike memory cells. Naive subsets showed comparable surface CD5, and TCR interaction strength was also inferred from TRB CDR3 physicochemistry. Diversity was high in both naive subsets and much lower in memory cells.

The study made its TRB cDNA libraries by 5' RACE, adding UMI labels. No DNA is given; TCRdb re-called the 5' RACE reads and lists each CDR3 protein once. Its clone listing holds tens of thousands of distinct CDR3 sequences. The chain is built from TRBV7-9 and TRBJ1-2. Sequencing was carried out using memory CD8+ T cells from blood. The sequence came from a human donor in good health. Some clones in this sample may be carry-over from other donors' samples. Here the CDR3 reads CASSLAQDYGYTF.